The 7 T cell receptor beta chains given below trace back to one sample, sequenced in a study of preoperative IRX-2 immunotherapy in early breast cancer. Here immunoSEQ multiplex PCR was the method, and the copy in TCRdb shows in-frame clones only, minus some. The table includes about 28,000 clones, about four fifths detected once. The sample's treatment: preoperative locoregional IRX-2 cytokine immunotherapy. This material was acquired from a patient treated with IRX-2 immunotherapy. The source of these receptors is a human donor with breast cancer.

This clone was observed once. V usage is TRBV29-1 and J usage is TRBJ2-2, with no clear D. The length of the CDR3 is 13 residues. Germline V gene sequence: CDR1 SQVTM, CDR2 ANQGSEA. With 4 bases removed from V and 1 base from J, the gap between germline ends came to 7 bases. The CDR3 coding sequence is TGCAGCGTTGTTGGCCAGAACACCGGGGAGCTGTTTTTT. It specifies CSVVGQNTGELFF.

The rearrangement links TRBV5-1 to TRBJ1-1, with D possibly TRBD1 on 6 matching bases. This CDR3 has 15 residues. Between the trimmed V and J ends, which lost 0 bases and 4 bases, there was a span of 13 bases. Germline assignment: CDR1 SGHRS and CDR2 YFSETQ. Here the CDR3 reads CASSLVGRGGTEAFF. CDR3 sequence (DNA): TGCGCCAGCAGCTTGGTAGGCAGGGGCGGCACTGAAGCTTTCTTT.

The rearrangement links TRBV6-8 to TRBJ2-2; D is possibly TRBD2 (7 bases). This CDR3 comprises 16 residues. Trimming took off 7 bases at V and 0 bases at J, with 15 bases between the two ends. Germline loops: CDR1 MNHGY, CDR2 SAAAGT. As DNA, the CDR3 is TGTGCCAGCACCGGGGGGCCGCGCGCGAACACCGGGGAGCTGTTTTTT. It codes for CASTGGPRANTGELFF.

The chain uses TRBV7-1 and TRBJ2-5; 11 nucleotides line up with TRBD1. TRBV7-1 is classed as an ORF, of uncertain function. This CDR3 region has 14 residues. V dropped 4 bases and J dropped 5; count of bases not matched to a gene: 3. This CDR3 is CASSWTGGRETQYF. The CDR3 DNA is TGTGCCAGCAGCTGGACAGGGGGCAGGGAGACCCAGTACTTC.

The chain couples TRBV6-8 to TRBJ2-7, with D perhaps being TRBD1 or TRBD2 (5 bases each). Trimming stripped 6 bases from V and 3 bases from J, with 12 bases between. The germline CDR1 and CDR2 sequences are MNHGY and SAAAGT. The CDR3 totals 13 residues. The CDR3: CASSGNGGYEQYF. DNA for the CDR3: TGTGCCAGCAGCGGAAATGGGGGCTACGAGCAGTACTTC.

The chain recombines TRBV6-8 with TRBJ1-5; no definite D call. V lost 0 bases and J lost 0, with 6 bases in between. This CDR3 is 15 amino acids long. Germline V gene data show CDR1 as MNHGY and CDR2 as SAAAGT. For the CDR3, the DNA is TGTGCCAGCAGTTACTCGCGAGATAGCAATCAGCCCCAGCATTTT. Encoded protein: CASSYSRDSNQPQHF.

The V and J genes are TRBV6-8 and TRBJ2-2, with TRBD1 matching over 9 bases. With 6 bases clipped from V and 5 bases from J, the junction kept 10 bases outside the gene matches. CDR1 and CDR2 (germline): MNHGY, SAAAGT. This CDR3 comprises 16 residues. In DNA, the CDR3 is TGTGCCAGCAGAACAGGGGGCGCCGGGAGGACCGGGGAGCTGTTTTTT. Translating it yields CASRTGGAGRTGELFF.